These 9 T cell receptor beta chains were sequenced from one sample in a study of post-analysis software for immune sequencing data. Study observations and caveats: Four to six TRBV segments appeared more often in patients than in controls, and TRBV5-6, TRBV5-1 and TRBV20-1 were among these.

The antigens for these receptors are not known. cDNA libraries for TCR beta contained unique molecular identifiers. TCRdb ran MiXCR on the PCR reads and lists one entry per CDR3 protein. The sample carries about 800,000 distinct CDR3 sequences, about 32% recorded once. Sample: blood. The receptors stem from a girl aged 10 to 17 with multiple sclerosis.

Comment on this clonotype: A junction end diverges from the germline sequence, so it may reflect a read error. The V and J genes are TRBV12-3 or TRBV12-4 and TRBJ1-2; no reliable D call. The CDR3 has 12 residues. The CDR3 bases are TGTACCAGCAGACGACCGGGCGATGGCTACACCTTC. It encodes CTSRRPGDGYTF.

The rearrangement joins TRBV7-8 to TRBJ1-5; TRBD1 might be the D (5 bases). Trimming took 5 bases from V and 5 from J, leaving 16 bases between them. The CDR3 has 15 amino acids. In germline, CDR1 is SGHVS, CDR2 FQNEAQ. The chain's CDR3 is CASSPDAGRHQPQHF. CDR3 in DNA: TGTGCCAGCAGCCCGGATGCAGGGCGGCATCAGCCCCAGCATTTT.

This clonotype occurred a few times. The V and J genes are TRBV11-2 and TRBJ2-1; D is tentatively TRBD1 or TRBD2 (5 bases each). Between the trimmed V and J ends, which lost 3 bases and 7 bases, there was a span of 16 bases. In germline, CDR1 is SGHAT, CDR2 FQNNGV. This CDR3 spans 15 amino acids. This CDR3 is CASSLGVVLLNEQFF. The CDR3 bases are TGTGCCAGCAGCTTGGGGGTGGTATTGTTGAATGAGCAGTTCTTC.

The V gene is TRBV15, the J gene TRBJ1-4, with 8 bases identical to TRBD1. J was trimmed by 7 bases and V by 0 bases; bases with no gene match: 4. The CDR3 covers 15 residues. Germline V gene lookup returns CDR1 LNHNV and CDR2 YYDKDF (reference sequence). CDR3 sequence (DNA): TGTGCCACCAGCAGAGAGCAGGGGGCGGGTGAAAAACTGTTTTTT. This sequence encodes CATSREQGAGEKLFF.

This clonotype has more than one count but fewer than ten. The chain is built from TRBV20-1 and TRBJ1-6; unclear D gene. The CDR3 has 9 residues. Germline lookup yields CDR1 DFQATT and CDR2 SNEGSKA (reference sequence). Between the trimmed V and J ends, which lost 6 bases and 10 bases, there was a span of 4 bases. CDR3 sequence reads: CSATSPLHF. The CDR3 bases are TGCAGTGCGACCTCACCCCTCCACTTT.

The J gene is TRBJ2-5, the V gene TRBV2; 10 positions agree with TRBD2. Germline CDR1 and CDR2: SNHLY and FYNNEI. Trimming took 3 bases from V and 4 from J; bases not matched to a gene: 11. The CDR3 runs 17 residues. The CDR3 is CASSDVAGGFGLETQYF. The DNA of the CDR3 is TGTGCCAGCAGTGACGTAGCGGGGGGCTTCGGCTTAGAGACCCAGTACTTC.

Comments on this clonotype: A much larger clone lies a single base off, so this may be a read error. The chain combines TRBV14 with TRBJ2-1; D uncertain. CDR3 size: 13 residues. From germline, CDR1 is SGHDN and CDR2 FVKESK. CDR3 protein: CAGSQDLYNEQFF. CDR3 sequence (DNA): TGTGCCGGCAGCCAAGATCTCTACAATGAGCAGTTCTTC.

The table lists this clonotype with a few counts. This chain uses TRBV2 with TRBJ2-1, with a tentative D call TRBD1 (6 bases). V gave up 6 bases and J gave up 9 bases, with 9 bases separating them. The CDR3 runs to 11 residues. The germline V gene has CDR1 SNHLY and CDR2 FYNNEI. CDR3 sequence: CASRQGGEQFF. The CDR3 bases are TGTGCCAGCAGACAGGGTGGTGAGCAGTTCTTC.

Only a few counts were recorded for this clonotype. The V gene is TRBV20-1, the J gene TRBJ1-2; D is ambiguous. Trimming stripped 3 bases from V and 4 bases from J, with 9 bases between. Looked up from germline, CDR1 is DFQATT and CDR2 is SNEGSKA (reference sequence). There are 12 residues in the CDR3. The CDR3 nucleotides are TGCAGTGCTAGTATAGGGAGCTATGGCTACACCTTC. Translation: CSASIGSYGYTF.